What follows describes a single T cell receptor beta chain. Its antigen is undetermined. TCRdb processed the 5' RACE reads anew with MiXCR; each CDR3 protein has one entry. The sample has roughly 750,000 distinct CDR3 sequences; approximately 22% are singletons. The sample belongs to a study of identical twins. Broader study findings: Conclusions were based on cross-sectional statistical analysis, without following the same donors.

The data were also submitted as part of a second study, on T cells expressing NK-cell markers. From that study: HCMV serostatus: most of the eight sequenced donors positive, one negative. For a handful of donors, the dominant NKG2C+ clonotypes made up roughly 1.0-8% of their CD8+ T cells.

This TCR was recovered from a woman aged 18-29 years in good health. Sequencing used PBMCs.

The DNA of the CDR3 is TGTGCCACCAGCAGAGTAGGGGCTCTGGACACTGAAGCTTTCTTT. Translating gives CATSRVGALDTEAFF. This chain connects TRBV15 to TRBJ1-1, with D tentatively TRBD1 (5 bases). The CDR3 contains 15 residues. Trimming stripped 1 base from V and 3 bases from J, with 12 bases between. Germline V CDR1 and CDR2: LNHNV, YYDKDF (reference sequence).